Following are 23 T cell receptor beta chains from one sample sequenced in a study of CD8 T cells in Susac syndrome. With random hexamers, reverse transcription was performed on roughly 0.45 to 1 ug of RNA. TCRdb re-called the immunoSEQ multiplex PCR reads with MiXCR, one entry per CDR3 protein. The sample carries 45,000 or so distinct CDR3 sequences, 90% to 95% recorded once. The sample comprised CD8+ T cells from PBMCs. The receptors derive from a human donor in good health.

The J gene is TRBJ1-1, the V gene TRBV29-1; perhaps TRBD1 as D (6 bases). The germline CDR1 and CDR2 sequences are SQVTM and ANQGSEA. There are 12 residues in the CDR3. V lost 8 bases and J lost 1, with 11 bases in between. The DNA of the CDR3 is TGCAGCTCTGGACAGACGAACACTGAAGCTTTCTTT. It codes for CSSGQTNTEAFF.

The chain recombines TRBV5-1 with TRBJ2-5, with 8 bases that match TRBD2. Germline V CDR1 and CDR2: SGHRS, YFSETQ. Losses at the gene ends were 4 bases for V and 5 bases for J; bases not matched to a gene: 7. This CDR3 has 14 residues. The CDR3 DNA reads as TGCGCCAGCAGCCCTGGACTAGCTTGGGAGACCCAGTACTTC. This gives the protein CASSPGLAWETQYF. Supplemented by reference TRBV5-1 and TRBJ2-5, the full variable domain reads KAGVTQTPRYLIKTRGQQVTLSCSPISGHRSVSWYQQTPGQGLQFLFEYFSETQRNKGNFPGRFSGRQFSNSRSEMNVSTLELGDSALYLCASSPGLAWETQYFGPGTRLLVL.

The chain uses TRBV3-1 and TRBJ1-2; D gene uncertain. Trimming removed 4 bases from V and 4 bases from J, with 4 bases in between. The CDR3 contains 11 residues. CDR1 is LGHDT, CDR2 YNNKEL, per germline (reference sequence). CDR3 protein: CASSRGYGYTF. CDR3 DNA: TGTGCCAGCAGCCGAGGCTATGGCTACACCTTC.

This sequence joins TRBV27 and TRBJ2-1; D unresolved. The germline V gene has CDR1 MNHEY and CDR2 SMNVEV (reference sequence). The CDR3 consists of 13 residues. The V gene lost 5 bases and the J gene lost 7 bases, with 12 bases spanning the gap. The chain's CDR3 is CASSLGPENEQFF. The CDR3 nucleotides are TGTGCCAGCAGTCTCGGGCCTGAAAATGAGCAGTTCTTC.

This sequence joins TRBV28 and TRBJ2-7, with 9 bases fitting TRBD2. The V and J ends lost 5 bases and 3 bases, in that order; junction bases with no gene match: 5. CDR1 is MDHEN and CDR2 is SYDVKM in the germline V gene. The CDR3 extends over 14 amino acids. The CDR3, as DNA: TGTGCCAGCAGTCCAAGCGGGAGGAGCTACGAGCAGTACTTC. Its protein product is CASSPSGRSYEQYF.

This sequence joins TRBV20-1 and TRBJ2-7, with D unresolved. The germline V gene has CDR1 DFQATT and CDR2 SNEGSKA (reference sequence). With 5 bases removed from V and 0 bases from J, the gap between germline ends came to 14 bases. This CDR3 region has 14 residues. The CDR3 DNA reads as TGCAGTGCTCGCCGACAAGAGCTCTCCTACGAGCAGTACTTC. This encodes CSARRQELSYEQYF.

The chain carries TRBV9 and TRBJ2-7; 7 nucleotides line up with TRBD2. Germline trimming cut 0 bases from V and 3 bases from J; bases unmatched to any gene: 3. Per the germline V gene, CDR1 is SGDLS and CDR2 is YYNGEE. The CDR3 extends over 14 amino acids. Here the CDR3 DNA reads TGTGCCAGCAGCGTAGACTCGGGGGGCTACGAGCAGTACTTC. This sequence encodes CASSVDSGGYEQYF.

In DNA form, the CDR3 reads TGTGCCAGCAGTCCGGGACTCCAGTTGTACTTC. The encoded protein is CASSPGLQLYF. V and J are TRBV12-3 or TRBV12-4 and TRBJ2-5, with D possibly TRBD2 on 6 matching bases. CDR3 length equals 11 residues. The germline V and J ends were trimmed by 5 bases and 13 bases, with 14 bases remaining between them.

The CDR3 nucleotides read TGTGCCAGCAGAGGGGGAGGAGATACGCAGTATTTT. Amino acid sequence: CASRGGGDTQYF. V usage is TRBV7-9 and J usage is TRBJ2-3, with D perhaps matching TRBD1 or TRBD2 (6 bases each). Germline V gene data show CDR1 as SEHNR and CDR2 as FQNEAQ (reference sequence). V lost 6 bases and J 5 bases, leaving 9 bases between the germline ends. The CDR3 spans 12 residues.

This rearrangement joins TRBV7-2 to TRBJ2-3; 8 bases fit TRBD1. Germline CDR1 and CDR2: SGHTA and FQGNSA. The ends lost 5 bases at V and 0 bases at J; junction bases unmatched: 4. CDR3 length: 15 amino acids. The CDR3 sequence: CASSLGQGSTDTQYF. The CDR3 bases are TGTGCCAGCAGCCTCGGACAGGGTAGCACAGATACGCAGTATTTT.

The chain combines TRBV28 with TRBJ2-2; 8 bases match TRBD1. Germline V lookup: CDR1 MDHEN, CDR2 SYDVKM. The CDR3 extends over 15 amino acids. V lost 7 bases, J lost 5 bases, and 9 bases stayed unmatched. DNA of the CDR3: TGTGCCAGCAACCCATACCAGGGGGCAACCGGGGAGCTGTTTTTT. Translating it yields CASNPYQGATGELFF.

The CDR3 DNA reads as TGTGCCAGCCGTGACGACTTAGTGGGCTCCTACGAGCAGTACTTC. Translation: CASRDDLVGSYEQYF. This chain links TRBV6-2 or TRBV6-3 with TRBJ2-7, with no clear D. Trimming removed 8 bases from V and 0 bases from J, with 17 bases in between. Germline V gene sequence: CDR1 MNHEY, CDR2 SVGEGT. This CDR3 has 15 amino acids.

This chain joins TRBV4-1 and TRBJ2-7; D may match TRBD1 or TRBD2 (5 bases each). Germline values: CDR1 MGHRA, CDR2 YSYEKL. Trimming left V 2 bases short and J 0 bases short, with 14 bases between. The CDR3 is made up of 16 amino acids. The chain's CDR3 is CASSQLTGTASYEQYF. The CDR3 nucleotides are TGCGCCAGCAGCCAACTAACCGGGACGGCCTCCTACGAGCAGTACTTC.

The chain uses TRBV7-9 and TRBJ2-7, with D tentatively TRBD1 or TRBD2 (5 bases each). From germline, CDR1 is SEHNR and CDR2 FQNEAQ (reference sequence). V gave up 5 bases and J gave up 0 bases, with 17 bases separating them. The CDR3 has 16 amino acids. The CDR3 nucleotides are TGTGCCAGCAGCCCTACCCGAGGGGAGAGCTCCTACGAGCAGTACTTC. It codes for CASSPTRGESSYEQYF.

The J gene is TRBJ2-5, the V gene TRBV4-2; TRBD2 might be the D (6 bases). Germline V CDR1 and CDR2: LGHNA, YNFKEQ. Trimming cost V 1 base and J 4 bases, with 10 bases left between them. CDR3 length equals 14 residues. Here the CDR3 DNA reads TGTGCCAGCAGCCAAGCGGGAGAGACAGAGACCCAGTACTTC. This sequence encodes CASSQAGETETQYF.

The chain joins TRBV12-3 or TRBV12-4 to TRBJ2-7; tentatively, D is TRBD1 (6 bases). Trimming took off 6 bases at V and 0 bases at J, with 9 bases between the two ends. The CDR3 totals 13 residues. CDR3 in amino acids: CASSRTASYEQYF. The DNA for the CDR3 is TGTGCCAGCAGCCGGACAGCCTCCTACGAGCAGTACTTC.

The chain carries TRBV3-1 and TRBJ2-5; TRBD2 matches 10 bases. V dropped 4 bases and J dropped 4; count of bases not matched to a gene: 6. The CDR3 runs to 15 residues. CDR1 is LGHDT, CDR2 YNNKEL, per germline (reference sequence). CDR3 DNA: TGTGCCAGCAGCCCCACTAGCGGGATCGTAGAGACCCAGTACTTC. Its translation is CASSPTSGIVETQYF.

The gene calls are TRBV4-1 and TRBJ1-2; possibly TRBD1 for D (6 bases). Per the germline V gene, CDR1 is MGHRA and CDR2 is YSYEKL. The V end lost 5 bases, the J end lost 8 bases, and 18 bases lay between the germline ends. This CDR3 is built from 14 residues. The CDR3 DNA sequence: TGCGCCAGCAGCGCAGACAGGTTCCTTTTGGGCTACACCTTC. It yields the protein CASSADRFLLGYTF.

This clonotype was seen a single time. The chain employs TRBV9 and TRBJ1-1, with TRBD1 as a possible D gene (5 bases). Per germline, CDR1 SGDLS and CDR2 YYNGEE. CDR3 length equals 13 residues. Trimming shortened V by 7 bases and J by 1 base, and 11 bases separated the two germline ends. In DNA, the CDR3 is TGTGCCAGCGGGAGGGGCGGGAACACTGAAGCTTTCTTT. This gives the protein CASGRGGNTEAFF.

This chain joins TRBV5-1 and TRBJ1-1; no firm D call. This CDR3 has 15 amino acids. Trimming shortened V by 3 bases and J by 0 bases, and 12 bases separated the two germline ends. Germline loops: CDR1 SGHRS, CDR2 YFSETQ. CDR3 DNA sequence: TGCGCCAGCAGCTCGACCGGTCTGATGAACACTGAAGCTTTCTTT. Amino acid sequence: CASSSTGLMNTEAFF.

The CDR3: CASSLEPSSGNTIYF. As DNA, the CDR3 is TGTGCCAGCAGCTTAGAACCCTCATCTGGAAACACCATATATTTT. This sequence joins TRBV7-6 and TRBJ1-3; D is unclear. Germline V gene sequence: CDR1 SGHVS, CDR2 FNYEAQ. CDR3 length equals 15 residues. The V and J ends lost 1 base and 1 base respectively, with 8 bases between them.

The chain uses TRBV15 and TRBJ1-5; no clear D. The CDR3 is 14 residues long. V dropped 1 base and J dropped 6 bases, with 10 bases sitting between them. Germline-derived CDR1 and CDR2 are LNHNV and YYDKDF (reference sequence). CDR3 DNA: TGTGCCACCAGCAGAGTGGGAGGGCTTCAGCCCCAGCATTTT. Amino acids: CATSRVGGLQPQHF.

The table lists this clonotype with a count of one. The gene calls are TRBV9 and TRBJ2-5; D is possibly TRBD2 (5 bases). This CDR3 is built from 17 residues. The germline CDR1 and CDR2 sequences are SGDLS and YYNGEE. V lost 4 bases and J 3 bases, leaving 22 bases between the germline ends. CDR3 region: CASSTSLTRAGKETQYF. For the CDR3, the DNA is TGTGCCAGCAGCACAAGCCTCACCCGGGCGGGTAAAGAGACCCAGTACTTC.